The 26 T cell receptor beta chains given below trace back to one sample, sequenced in a study of blood T cell repertoires in COVID-19. Measured with immunoSEQ multiplex PCR; TCRdb has only the in-frame clones, and not every one. The sample has approximately 300,000 clones; 87% are singletons. Specimen: PBMCs or T cells enriched from blood (not recorded which). The receptors originated from a woman aged 25-40 years who had recovered from COVID-19.

This clone was seen just once. The V and J genes are TRBV5-1 and TRBJ1-5; tentatively, D is TRBD1 (5 bases). Trimming took off 1 base at V and 2 bases at J, with 10 bases between the two ends. Germline-derived CDR1 and CDR2 are SGHRS and YFSETQ. The length of the CDR3 is 15 residues. The CDR3 coding sequence is TGCGCCAGCAGCTTGTCCTCGGGGGGCAATCAGCCCCAGCATTTT. This codes for CASSLSSGGNQPQHF.

The chain uses TRBV19 and TRBJ2-3; 8 bases are shared with TRBD1. V lost 3 bases, J lost 2 bases, and 13 bases stayed unmatched. This CDR3 has 18 amino acids. In germline, CDR1 is LNHDA, CDR2 SQIVND (reference sequence). CDR3 nucleotides: TGTGCCAGTAGTATCCGTCCTGGGACAGGAACCTTCACAGATACGCAGTATTTT. Its translation: CASSIRPGTGTFTDTQYF.

This clone has just one count. The chain joins TRBV2 to TRBJ1-1, with 7 nucleotides matching TRBD1. The CDR3 loop spans 13 amino acids. CDR1 is SNHLY and CDR2 is FYNNEI in the germline V gene. Germline trimming cut 9 bases from V and 0 bases from J; bases unmatched to any gene: 4. The CDR3 bases are TGTGCCAGTCAGGGACAGATGAACACTGAAGCTTTCTTT. It specifies CASQGQMNTEAFF.

This clone was seen only a few times. The chain is built from TRBV11-3 and TRBJ2-7, with a weak D call TRBD1 (6 bases). The CDR3 has 13 amino acids. Germline values: CDR1 SGHNT, CDR2 YENEEA. V lost 5 bases and J 2 bases, leaving 10 bases between the germline ends. The CDR3, as DNA: TGTGCCAGCAGCGGGGGCGAACCCTACGAGCAGTACTTC. Amino acid sequence: CASSGGEPYEQYF.

This chain connects TRBV6-5 to TRBJ2-5, with 7 positions matching TRBD1. Germline V gene lookup returns CDR1 MNHEY and CDR2 SVGAGI. The CDR3 has 13 residues. Unmatched junction bases numbered 6, after V lost 6 bases and J lost 5 bases. The CDR3 here is CASSRQGSETQYF. DNA for the CDR3: TGTGCCAGCAGCAGACAGGGTTCGGAGACCCAGTACTTC.

The rearrangement links TRBV4-1 to TRBJ2-7, with 9 bases identical to TRBD1. Germline CDR1 reads MGHRA; CDR2 reads YSYEKL. With V trimmed by 2 bases and J by 0 bases, 8 bases remained unmatched. The CDR3 length is 17 residues. The CDR3 reads CASSQWAPGQGSYEQYF. CDR3 coding DNA: TGCGCCAGCAGCCAATGGGCCCCGGGACAGGGCTCCTACGAGCAGTACTTC.

Only one count was recorded for this clone. This rearrangement joins TRBV5-1 to TRBJ1-2; possible D gene TRBD1, 5 bases. Germline CDR1 is SGHRS and CDR2 is YFSETQ. The CDR3 totals 13 residues. V lost 0 bases, J lost 7 bases, and 10 bases lay in between. CDR3 loop: CASSLAQGPGYTF. CDR3 nucleotides: TGCGCCAGCAGCTTGGCGCAGGGTCCTGGCTACACCTTC.

At least ten counts were recorded for this clone. The chain recombines TRBV6-4 with TRBJ2-3; a possible D gene is TRBD2 (5 bases). CDR1 is MRHNA and CDR2 is SNTAGT in the germline V gene. The CDR3 covers 14 residues. Deletions cut 4 bases from V and 0 bases from J, with 8 bases between. The CDR3 DNA follows: TGTGCCAGCAGTGTACGGGGTAGCACAGATACGCAGTATTTT. Translated: CASSVRGSTDTQYF.

The J gene is TRBJ1-5, the V gene TRBV7-8, with 7 bases that match TRBD1. This CDR3 has 14 amino acids. Losses at the gene ends were 6 bases for V and 3 bases for J; bases not matched to a gene: 5. Germline V gene data show CDR1 as SGHVS and CDR2 as FQNEAQ. CDR3 in DNA: TGTGCCAGCAGTCAAGGACAGGACAATCAGCCCCAGCATTTT. Its protein is CASSQGQDNQPQHF. Supplemented by reference TRBV7-8 and TRBJ1-5, the full variable domain reads GAGVSQSPRYKVAKRGQDVALRCDPISGHVSLFWYQQALGQGPEFLTYFQNEAQLDKSGLPSDRFFAERPEGSVSTLKIQRTQQEDSAVYLCASSQGQDNQPQHFGDGTRLSIL.

This clone appeared once. This rearrangement joins TRBV6-5 to TRBJ2-3, with 9 bases lining up with TRBD2. Per germline, CDR1 MNHEY and CDR2 SVGAGI. CDR3 length equals 15 residues. The V and J ends lost 2 bases and 4 bases, in that order; junction bases with no gene match: 4. The CDR3 spells CASSYRGGAPDTQYF. The CDR3 nucleotides read TGTGCCAGCAGTTACCGCGGGGGGGCCCCAGATACGCAGTATTTT.

The chain uses TRBV29-1 and TRBJ1-2, with 9 nucleotides matching TRBD1. From germline, CDR1 is SQVTM and CDR2 ANQGSEA. Unmatched junction bases numbered 11, after V lost 8 bases and J lost 7 bases. The CDR3 runs to 13 residues. The CDR3 sequence is CSSPGTGNGGYTF. CDR3 coding DNA: TGCAGCTCTCCCGGGACAGGGAATGGTGGCTACACCTTC.

The V call is TRBV28, the J call TRBJ1-6; tentatively, D is TRBD1 (6 bases). The V gene lost 5 bases and the J gene lost 10 bases, with 18 bases spanning the gap. This CDR3 is 15 amino acids long. Germline V gene sequence: CDR1 MDHEN, CDR2 SYDVKM. The CDR3 bases are TGTGCCAGCAGTCCCCCCGGCGGGGGGCCCTCACCCCTCCACTTT. Its translation is CASSPPGGGPSPLHF.

The CDR3 nucleotides read TGTGCCAGCAGTACAGGGATGGGGATTAGCAATCAGCCCCAGCATTTT. The encoded protein is CASSTGMGISNQPQHF. The chain joins TRBV5-6 to TRBJ1-5, with D perhaps matching TRBD1 (6 bases). The CDR3 runs 16 residues. V was trimmed by 5 bases and J by 0 bases, leaving 15 bases between them. Germline V gives CDR1 SGHDT, CDR2 YYEEEE.

The CDR3 DNA sequence: TGTGCCACCAGCAGAGACGGGGGGGAAGGGCAGAAAAAGATGAACACCATATATTTT. It codes for CATSRDGGEGQKKMNTIYF. V gene TRBV15 combines with J gene TRBJ1-3, with TRBD1 as a possible D gene (5 bases). V was pared by 0 bases and J by 7 bases, with 25 bases between. This CDR3 spans 19 amino acids. CDR1 is LNHNV and CDR2 is YYDKDF in the germline V gene (reference sequence).

This clone was counted only a few times. V and J are TRBV7-2 and TRBJ1-6, with D tentatively TRBD1 (5 bases). In germline, CDR1 is SGHTA, CDR2 FQGNSA. This CDR3 is built from 14 residues. V lost 6 bases to trimming and J lost 5 bases, with 11 bases between them. CDR3 amino acids: CASRGGPDNSPLHF. CDR3 nucleotides: TGTGCCAGCAGGGGGGGACCGGATAATTCACCCCTCCACTTT.

The chain has TRBV29-1 and TRBJ1-1, with D perhaps matching TRBD1 (6 bases). The germline V gene has CDR1 SQVTM and CDR2 ANQGSEA. This CDR3 region has 13 residues. Between the trimmed V and J ends, which lost 0 bases and 4 bases, there was a span of 9 bases. The CDR3 sequence is CSVEEGASTEAFF. CDR3 bases: TGCAGCGTTGAAGAGGGGGCGAGCACTGAAGCTTTCTTT.

The J gene is TRBJ1-1, the V gene TRBV18, with D possibly matching TRBD1 (6 bases). CDR1 and CDR2 from the germline V gene are KGHSH and LQKENI. This CDR3 region has 15 residues. V lost 1 base to trimming and J lost 4 bases, with 13 bases between them. CDR3 sequence (DNA): TGTGCCAGCTCACCACGCCCAGGGGAGACCACTGAAGCTTTCTTT. Its protein product is CASSPRPGETTEAFF. The variable domain in full, completed from reference TRBV18 and TRBJ1-1, reads NAGVMQNPRHLVRRRGQEARLRCSPMKGHSHVYWYRQLPEEGLKFMVYLQKENIIDESGMPKERFSAEFPKEGPSILRIQQVVRGDSAAYFCASSPRPGETTEAFFGQGTRLTVV.

The chain couples TRBV7-9 to TRBJ1-2; D is perhaps TRBD1 (6 bases). Germline CDR1 and CDR2: SEHNR and FQNEAQ (reference sequence). V gave up 0 bases and J gave up 1 base, with 12 bases separating them. The CDR3 has 16 amino acids. DNA for the CDR3: TGTGCCAGCAGCTTAGCGGGGGCTACGTATAACTATGGCTACACCTTC. It is translated as CASSLAGATYNYGYTF.

The chain has TRBV5-6 and TRBJ1-5; D unclear. The V gene lost 0 bases and the J gene lost 6 bases, with 16 bases spanning the gap. This CDR3 is 16 amino acids long. Per the germline V gene, CDR1 is SGHDT and CDR2 is YYEEEE. The CDR3 loop is CASSLAGGRGRQPQHF. The DNA for the CDR3 is TGTGCCAGCAGCTTGGCCGGAGGACGGGGTCGTCAGCCCCAGCATTTT.

The V gene is TRBV4-1, the J gene TRBJ2-7; TRBD2 aligns across 14 bases. Germline trimming cut 4 bases from V and 3 bases from J; bases unmatched to any gene: 14. CDR1 MGHRA and CDR2 YSYEKL come from the germline V gene. The CDR3 consists of 19 residues. DNA of the CDR3: TGCGCCAGCAGCCCACTCGGACTAGCGGGGGGCATTCCCCACTACGAGCAGTACTTC. Translated: CASSPLGLAGGIPHYEQYF.

The chain recombines TRBV7-9 with TRBJ1-5; D unclear. Trimming took 5 bases from V and 4 from J, leaving 12 bases between them. CDR1 is SEHNR, CDR2 FQNEAQ, per germline (reference sequence). There are 14 residues in the CDR3. CDR3 DNA: TGTGCCAGCAGCACGACGAGGGCAAATCAGCCCCAGCATTTT. This sequence encodes CASSTTRANQPQHF.

In DNA form, the CDR3 reads TGTGCCAGCAGTTTGGGACAGGGCTGGGAATATGGCTACACCTTC. Translated: CASSLGQGWEYGYTF. V and J are TRBV6-5 and TRBJ1-2; 9 bases agree with TRBD1. This CDR3 is built from 15 residues. Germline V gene data show CDR1 as MNHEY and CDR2 as SVGAGI. J was trimmed by 5 bases and V by 4 bases; bases with no gene match: 8.

The chain combines TRBV5-1 with TRBJ1-2; 8 positions agree with TRBD1. V gave up 4 bases and J gave up 5 bases; unmatched junction bases: 7. The germline V gene has CDR1 SGHRS and CDR2 YFSETQ. The CDR3 loop spans 14 amino acids. The DNA of the CDR3 is TGCGCCAGCAGCCCCGTGGACAGGGCGTATGGCTACACCTTC. This translates into CASSPVDRAYGYTF.

This chain uses TRBV21-1 with TRBJ1-2; the table's D call, TRBD1, has no DNA check behind it. TRBV21-1 represents a pseudogene. The CDR3 contains 17 residues. CDR3 in amino acids: CASSRIGQGAINYGYTF. The DNA for the CDR3 is TGTGCCAGCAGCAGGATAGGACAGGGGGCGATCAACTATGGCTACACCTTC.

This clone was seen only once. The chain has TRBV4-2 and TRBJ1-6, with TRBD1 identical over 7 bases. The germline gives CDR1 LGHNA, CDR2 YNFKEQ. CDR3 length: 15 residues. The V segment lost 4 bases and the J segment 12 bases; nucleotides outside the gene matches: 12. This CDR3 reads CASSRSTGEVIPLHF. In nucleotides, the CDR3 is TGTGCCAGCAGCCGAAGTACAGGGGAAGTAATACCCCTCCACTTT.

The V and J genes are TRBV2 and TRBJ1-1, with 8 nucleotides matching TRBD1. The length of the CDR3 is 13 residues. V was clipped by 10 bases and J by 4 bases; unmatched bases: 8. Germline CDR1 reads SNHLY; CDR2 reads FYNNEI. CDR3 residues: CATTTGAGTEAFF. The DNA of the CDR3 is TGTGCCACGACGACAGGGGCGGGCACTGAAGCTTTCTTT.